The rows below give T cell receptor beta chains drawn from one sample of a study of control samples from healthy donors and cancer patients. Only in-frame clones appear in the TCRdb table, and some are missing; sequencing was by immunoSEQ multiplex PCR. The profile covers 110,000 or so clones, with roughly 80% appearing a single time and around 13% taken by the ten largest. The material sequenced was blood. These receptors were taken from a woman between 45 and 65 years old in good health. CDR3s include the opening cysteine and the closing phenylalanine or tryptophan. The order of the fields is V gene, CDR3 protein.

TRBV15	CATRHNNEQFF
TRBV2	CASSSGEVSPGELFF
TRBV6-5	CASTTRDDQPQHF
TRBV2	CASTGLLRNIQYF
TRBV27	CASTPKPYRYNTEAFF
TRBV27	CASLFPGHLGYSNQPQHF
TRBV29-1	CSVEVGQNTEAFF
TRBV7-9	CASSLDQYATEAFF
TRBV5-6	CASSSGLAGVTEQFF
TRBV6-4	CASGGGETQYF
TRBV29-1	CSVGQGNTEAFF
TRBV5-1	CASSLATASGERGEQFF
TRBV9	CASSVVATDTQYF
TRBV15	CATSKDSGGWGETQYF
TRBV4-3	CASSQVLSHRGGYTF
TRBV7-7	CASRRGGADTGELFF
TRBV27	CATRTSGGRTWANEQFF
TRBV7-8	CASSGRQGGNTIYF
TRBV6-6	CASSSEQGLKAFF
TRBV7-9	CASSLEENYGYTF
TRBV10-3	CAINIGGYGYTF
TRBV19	CASKARQDYTGELFF
TRBV7-2	CASSFQGGIDTEAFF
TRBV13	CASSPEREGEQFF
TRBV7-2	CASSLGYGNEKLFF
TRBV13	CASSSRTSGSGELFF
TRBV5-4	CASSLDPGNEKLFF
TRBV5-4	CASSARTGEGAFF
TRBV7-6	CASSPRGGSFDSYEQYF
TRBV6-1	CASSEASNQPQHF